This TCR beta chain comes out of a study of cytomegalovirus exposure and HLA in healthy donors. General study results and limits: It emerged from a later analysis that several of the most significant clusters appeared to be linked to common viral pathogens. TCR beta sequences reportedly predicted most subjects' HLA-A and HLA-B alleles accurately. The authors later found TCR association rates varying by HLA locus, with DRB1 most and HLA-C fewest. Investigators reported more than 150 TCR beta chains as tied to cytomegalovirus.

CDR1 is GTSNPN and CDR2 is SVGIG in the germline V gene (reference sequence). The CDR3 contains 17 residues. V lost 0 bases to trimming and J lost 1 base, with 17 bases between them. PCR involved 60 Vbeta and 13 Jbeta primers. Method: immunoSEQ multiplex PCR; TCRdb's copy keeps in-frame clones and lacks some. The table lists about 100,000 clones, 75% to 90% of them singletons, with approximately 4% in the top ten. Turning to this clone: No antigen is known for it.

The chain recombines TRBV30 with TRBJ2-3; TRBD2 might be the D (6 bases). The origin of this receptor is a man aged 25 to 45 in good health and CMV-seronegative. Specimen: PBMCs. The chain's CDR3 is CAWSVGGSGLGTDTQYF. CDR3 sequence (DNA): TGTGCCTGGAGTGTAGGTGGGAGCGGGTTAGGCACAGATACGCAGTATTTT.